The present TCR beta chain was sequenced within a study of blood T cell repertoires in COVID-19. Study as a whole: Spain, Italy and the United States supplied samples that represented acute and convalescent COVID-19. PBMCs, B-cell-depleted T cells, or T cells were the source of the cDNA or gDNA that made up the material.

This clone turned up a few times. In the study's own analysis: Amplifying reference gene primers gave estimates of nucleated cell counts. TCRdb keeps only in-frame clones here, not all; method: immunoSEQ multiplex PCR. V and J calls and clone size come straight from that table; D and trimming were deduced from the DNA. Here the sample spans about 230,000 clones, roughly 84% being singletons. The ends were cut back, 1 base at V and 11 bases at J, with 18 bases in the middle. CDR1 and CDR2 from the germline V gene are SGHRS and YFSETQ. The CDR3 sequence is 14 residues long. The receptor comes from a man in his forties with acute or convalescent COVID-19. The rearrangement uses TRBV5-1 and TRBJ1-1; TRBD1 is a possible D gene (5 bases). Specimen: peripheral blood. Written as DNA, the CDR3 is TGCGCCAGCAGCTTGTGGGGCGGGGAGCTTGATGCTTTCTTT. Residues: CASSLWGGELDAFF. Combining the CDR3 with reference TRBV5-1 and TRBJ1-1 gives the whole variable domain KAGVTQTPRYLIKTRGQQVTLSCSPISGHRSVSWYQQTPGQGLQFLFEYFSETQRNKGNFPGRFSGRQFSNSRSEMNVSTLELGDSALYLCASSLWGGELDAFFGQGTRLTVV.